This entry lists 9 T cell receptor beta chains sequenced from one sample in a study of regulatory T cells in long-lasting Graves disease. Arm-PCR of CDR3 regions and iRepertoire HTBI primers were the basis on which TCR beta libraries were built. One entry per CDR3 protein, called by TCRdb with MiXCR from the multiplex PCR reads. The sample contains some 560,000 distinct CDR3 sequences, 15% to 20% of which appear only once. Indicated time point: newly diagnosed GD, antithyroid drugs for less than 3 months. Construction of the TCR library relied on RNA isolated from PBMCs. The sample also formed part of further work on T cells in Graves' hyperthyroidism and ophthalmopathy.

Sequencing used peripheral blood mononuclear cells (PBMCs), obtained at new diagnosis, from a patient treated with antithyroid drugs. The source of these receptors is a woman aged 35-65 years with Graves disease.

The chain employs TRBV29-1 and TRBJ2-4; D is unclear. CDR1 is SQVTM and CDR2 is ANQGSEA in the germline V gene. This CDR3 spans 13 amino acids. With 5 bases removed from V and 8 bases from J, the gap between germline ends came to 16 bases. CDR3 sequence (DNA): TGCAGCGTTATAGTGAACAGTGTGGACATTCAGTACTTC. Amino acids: CSVIVNSVDIQYF.

V is TRBV12-3 or TRBV12-4 and J is TRBJ1-5; D not certain. The CDR3 spans 15 residues. The V and J ends lost 0 bases and 5 bases respectively, with 11 bases between them. The CDR3 nucleotides read TGTGCCAGCAGTTTAGCGGCGCAACCTTATCAGCCCCAGCATTTT. Amino acid sequence: CASSLAAQPYQPQHF.

This clonotype has at least ten counts. This chain uses TRBV11-2 with TRBJ1-1, with D unclear. This CDR3 has 17 residues. Deletions cut 2 bases from V and 0 bases from J, with 16 bases between. Germline V CDR1 and CDR2: SGHAT, FQNNGV. CDR3 region: CASSLIVSRPLNTEAFF. In nucleotides, the CDR3 is TGTGCCAGCAGCTTAATAGTGAGCCGACCATTGAACACTGAAGCTTTCTTT.

This clonotype has only a few counts. CDR3 residues: CSARGLLGNQPQHF. As DNA, the CDR3 is TGCAGTGCTAGAGGACTCCTTGGCAATCAGCCCCAGCATTTT. The V gene is TRBV20-1, the J gene TRBJ1-5, with D uncertain. The CDR3 has 14 residues. Per germline, CDR1 DFQATT and CDR2 SNEGSKA (reference sequence). V gave up 1 base and J gave up 2 bases, with 9 bases separating them.

This clonotype was found many times. The V and J genes are TRBV5-4 and TRBJ2-1; 9 bases map to TRBD2. Germline CDR1 SGHNT, CDR2 YYREEE (reference sequence). The V and J ends lost 3 bases and 0 bases, in that order; junction bases with no gene match: 1. The CDR3 totals 15 residues. The CDR3, as DNA: TGTGCCAGCAGCTCTAGCGGGGCCTCCTACAATGAGCAGTTCTTC. It specifies CASSSSGASYNEQFF.

V gene TRBV12-5 combines with J gene TRBJ1-4; D call uncertain. Germline-derived CDR1 and CDR2 are LGHNT and FRNRAP. The CDR3 runs to 17 residues. V was clipped by 1 base and J by 6 bases, with 18 bases between them. For the CDR3, the DNA is TGTGCTAGTGGTTTGGACTCGACGAGGGATCATGATGAAAAACTGTTTTTT. It encodes CASGLDSTRDHDEKLFF.

As regards this clonotype: The junction and the germline gene differ at one end; a read error may be behind it. This chain uses TRBV13 with TRBJ1-1; D perhaps matches TRBD1 (5 bases). Germline values: CDR1 PRHDT, CDR2 FYEKMQ (reference sequence). This CDR3 region has 12 residues. CDR3 in DNA: TGTGCCAGCAGCGTAGGCGGGGCCAAAGCTTTCTTT. Its protein product is CASSVGGAKAFF.

This rearrangement joins TRBV27 to TRBJ2-4; TRBD1 agrees at 8 bases. The J segment lost 2 bases and the V segment lost 5 bases, leaving 2 bases of the junction unmatched. Germline assignment: CDR1 MNHEY and CDR2 SMNVEV (reference sequence). The CDR3 is 14 amino acids. The CDR3 nucleotides are TGTGCCAGCAGTGCAGGGGGCCCCAAAAACATTCAGTACTTC. It codes for CASSAGGPKNIQYF.

This clonotype was observed a single time. The chain combines TRBV20-1 with TRBJ2-5; TRBD2 agrees at 11 bases. After removal of 0 bases from V and 2 bases from J, the junction contained 11 bases not matched to a gene. Germline V gene sequence: CDR1 DFQATT, CDR2 SNEGSKA (reference sequence). This CDR3 contains 18 residues. The CDR3 DNA is TGCAGTGCTAGAGATAGCTTCTCTAGCGGGGGGTATCAAGAGACCCAGTACTTC. Translation gives CSARDSFSSGGYQETQYF.